This T cell receptor (beta chain) originates from a study of OX40 agonist ivuxolimab in advanced cancers. Study information: Patients receiving dose escalation had hepatocellular carcinoma, melanoma, renal cell or head and neck cancer. General study findings and limits: Expanded clones were, on average, more numerous among CD8+ T cells than CD4+. Which antigen the expanded peripheral T cells recognized is unknown. Partial responders at 0.1-3.0 mg/kg had among the lowest clonal expansion.

Using immunoSEQ multiplex PCR, the repertoire was profiled, and TCRdb retains in-frame clones only, with some absent. The table includes tens of thousands of clones, about 90% detected once. Germline CDR1 MGHDK, CDR2 SYGVNS. The V segment lost 9 bases and the J segment 4 bases; nucleotides outside the gene matches: 6. The CDR3 spans 14 residues. A note on this clone: The antigen is undetermined.

The specimen comprised CD4+ or CD8+ T cells sorted from blood, sampled in a trial of the OX40 agonist ivuxolimab. This clonotype originated in an adult with an advanced solid tumor such as melanoma, head and neck, liver or kidney cancer. V and J are TRBV25-1 and TRBJ2-2; TRBD1 agrees at 9 bases. CDR3 bases: TGTGCCAGTAGGGACAGGGTTAGCACCGGGGAGCTGTTTTTT. This encodes CASRDRVSTGELFF.